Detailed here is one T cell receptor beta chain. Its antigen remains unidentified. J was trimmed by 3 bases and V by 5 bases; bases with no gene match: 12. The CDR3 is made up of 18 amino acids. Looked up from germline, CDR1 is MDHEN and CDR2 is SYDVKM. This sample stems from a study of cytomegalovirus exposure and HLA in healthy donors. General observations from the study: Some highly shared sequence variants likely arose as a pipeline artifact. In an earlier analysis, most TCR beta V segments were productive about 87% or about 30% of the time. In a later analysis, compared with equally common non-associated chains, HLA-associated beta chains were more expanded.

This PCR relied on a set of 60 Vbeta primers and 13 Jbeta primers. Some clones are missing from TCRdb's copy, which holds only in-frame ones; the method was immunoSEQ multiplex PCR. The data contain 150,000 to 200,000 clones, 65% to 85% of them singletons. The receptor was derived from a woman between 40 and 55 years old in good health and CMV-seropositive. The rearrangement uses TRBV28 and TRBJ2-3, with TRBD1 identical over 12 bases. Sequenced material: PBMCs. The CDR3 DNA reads TGTGCCAGCAGTCCCGCGGGACAGGGGGCGATGGTTACAGATACGCAGTATTTT. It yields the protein CASSPAGQGAMVTDTQYF.